A single TCR beta chain is shown here with its context. It lacks a known antigen. The record has no base qualities; no much larger clone is one base away. The record originates from a study of cytomegalovirus exposure and HLA in healthy donors (TCRdb year 2017). Describing the broader study: The roughly 670 repertoires of the first cohort and the 95 to 150 validation repertoires were produced on the same platform, according to a later analysis. To predict cytomegalovirus infection status, the study brought together high-throughput TCR immunosequencing, statistical association of individual TCRs with disease status, and machine learning. Along with the roughly 700-subject first cohort, a separate validation cohort of over a hundred different subjects was used. The aim of the study was to test whether cataloging public T cell receptors could identify signatures of past pathogen exposure. Study-wide conclusions, independent of this receptor: In vitro tests confirmed that a few of the cytomegalovirus-associated TCR beta chains recognize cytomegalovirus antigens. While some public TCRs were present in many individuals, most TCR sequences turned up only very rarely across donors. A later analysis found that TCRs clustered in the first cohort also tended to co-occur in the approximately 120 validation repertoires, with 94% of cluster scores above 0. All 120 repertoires were used to score co-occurrence in the validation cohort in a later analysis, because that analysis had no HLA typing for the cohort. The study gave a list of more than 150 TCR beta chains associated with cytomegalovirus. Cytomegalovirus status was reported to be diagnosed by the classifier with high specificity and sensitivity in both the original and validation cohorts. The authors suggested that the approach could potentially be extended to other disease states and immunological phenotypes.

Donors formed part of the validation cohort, which comprised approximately 130 subjects and was distinct from the first cohort of 690 or so subjects. Trimming accounts for 0 bases at V and 2 bases at J, while the number of junction bases matched to no gene is 4. The CDR3, from cysteine to phenylalanine, totals 16 residues. Just the 48-base CDR3 DNA is kept, in frame starting at base 1. The germline V gene gives CDR1 as SGDLS and CDR2 as YYNGEE. Library creation used the immunoSEQ multiplex PCR assay. Regarding the original processing steps: A statistical classification framework was built to diagnose cytomegalovirus status from the catalog of TCR beta chain sequences. The source is immuneACCESS, and TCRdb retained only in-frame sequences with V and J called. Part of the clones is not carried over; for the studies checked, unresolved V genes explain less than half of this, and the remainder is unexplained. V and J calls and clone size are copied from that table; D and trimming were computed from the DNA. The sample table holds tens of thousands of clones, of which 90% to 95% were seen once. About 3.1% of the sample rests with the top ten.

The V gene is TRBV9 and the J gene is TRBJ2-2, with 7 bases in between that match TRBD2. The specimen was PBMCs. The sequence derives from a man between 18 and 29 years old in good health and CMV-seronegative. At the DNA level, the sequence is TGTGCCAGCAGCGTAGCGTCTAGCGGTAACACCGGGGAGCTGTTTTTT. It codes for CASSVASSGNTGELFF.